This T cell receptor beta chain was sequenced in a study of regulatory T cells in long-lasting Graves disease. Time point here: newly diagnosed GD, antithyroid drugs for less than 3 months. The TCR library was prepared using RNA isolated from PBMCs. Library construction for TCR beta used iRepertoire HTBI primers and Arm-PCR of CDR3 regions. TCRdb passed the multiplex PCR reads through MiXCR, listing each CDR3 protein once. The sample has about 420,000 distinct CDR3 sequences; about 16% are singletons. The CDR3 sequence is 15 residues long. Germline V gene lookup returns CDR1 MGHRA and CDR2 YSYEKL. V lost 1 base and J 5 bases, leaving 14 bases between the germline ends. Another study also made use of these data, one on T cells in Graves' hyperthyroidism and ophthalmopathy. That paper notes: Exclusion of patients followed from uncontrolled infection, other autoimmune disease, pregnancy or lactation. An initial round of RT-PCR targeting the TCR CDR3 relied on the HTBI primer set. Most thyroid clonotypes that were expanded above 0.001 also turned up in blood.

This specimen was peripheral blood mononuclear cells (PBMCs), taken at new diagnosis, from a patient treated with antithyroid drugs. The chain carries TRBV4-1 and TRBJ2-5, with D tentatively TRBD1 or TRBD2 (5 bases each). This sequence originates from a woman aged 18 to 35 with Graves disease. CDR3 sequence reads: CASSQVGLRDETQYF. The CDR3 coding sequence is TGCGCCAGCAGCCAAGTCGGTCTCCGGGACGAGACCCAGTACTTC.